This T cell receptor beta chain was captured in a study of T cell responses to AZD1222 COVID-19 vaccine. General observations from the study: Clonal diversity may have been underestimated in mostly white British donors. Vaccine-associated CD4 TCRs spanned spike, dominant at 160-218 and 743-854.

The length of the CDR3 is 18 residues. Germline lookup yields CDR1 SEHNR and CDR2 FQNEAQ (reference sequence). J gave up 0 bases and V 5 bases, and 9 bases lay outside the gene matches. With regard to this clone: The antigen remains unidentified.

The repertoire was sequenced with immunoSEQ multiplex PCR; TCRdb's copy has only in-frame clones and lacks some. Its table lists some 150,000 clones. The chain joins TRBV7-9 to TRBJ1-6; 8 nucleotides line up with TRBD1. Sequenced input: peripheral blood. The sequence came from an adult in good health. This CDR3 is CASSAGGQKSSYNSPLHF. CDR3 DNA sequence: TGTGCCAGCAGCGCAGGGGGCCAGAAAAGCTCCTATAATTCACCCCTCCACTTT.